This entry concerns a single T cell receptor (beta chain). V was clipped by 6 bases and J by 7 bases, with 19 bases between them. Germline CDR1 MNHEY, CDR2 SMNVEV (reference sequence). The CDR3 is 14 amino acids. Brentuximab vedotin exposure varied among the patients, all of whom had relapsed after autologous stem cell transplantation. This sample is drawn from a study of PD-1 blockade in classical Hodgkin lymphoma. Method: immunoSEQ multiplex PCR; TCRdb's copy keeps in-frame clones and lacks some. The sample shows 20,000 to 30,000 clones, roughly 80% of them seen only once. The input for sequencing was peripheral blood mononuclear cells (PBMCs), taken before the second cycle of nivolumab. The chain links TRBV27 to TRBJ2-7, with D possibly being TRBD2 (5 bases). The source is a human donor with classical Hodgkin lymphoma. The CDR3 region is CASSRRGTTPEQYF. CDR3 in DNA: TGTGCCAGCAGCAGACGGGGTACTACACCGGAGCAGTACTTC.